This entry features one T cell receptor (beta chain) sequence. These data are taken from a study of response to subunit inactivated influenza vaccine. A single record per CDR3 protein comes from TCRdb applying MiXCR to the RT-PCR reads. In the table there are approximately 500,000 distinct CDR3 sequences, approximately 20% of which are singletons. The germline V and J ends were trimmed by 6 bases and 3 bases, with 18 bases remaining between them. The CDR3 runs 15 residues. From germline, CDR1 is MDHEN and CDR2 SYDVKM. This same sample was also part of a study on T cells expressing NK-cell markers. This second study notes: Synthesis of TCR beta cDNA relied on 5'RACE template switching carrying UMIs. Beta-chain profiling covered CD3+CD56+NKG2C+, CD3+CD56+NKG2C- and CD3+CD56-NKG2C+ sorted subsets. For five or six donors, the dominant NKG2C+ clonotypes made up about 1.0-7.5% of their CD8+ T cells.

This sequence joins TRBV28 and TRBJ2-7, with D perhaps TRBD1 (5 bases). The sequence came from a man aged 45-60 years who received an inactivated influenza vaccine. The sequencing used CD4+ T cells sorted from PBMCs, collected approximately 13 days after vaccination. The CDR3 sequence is CASSGSGIGIYEQYF. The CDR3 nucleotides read TGTGCCAGCAGCGGCTCAGGGATAGGGATCTACGAGCAGTACTTC.